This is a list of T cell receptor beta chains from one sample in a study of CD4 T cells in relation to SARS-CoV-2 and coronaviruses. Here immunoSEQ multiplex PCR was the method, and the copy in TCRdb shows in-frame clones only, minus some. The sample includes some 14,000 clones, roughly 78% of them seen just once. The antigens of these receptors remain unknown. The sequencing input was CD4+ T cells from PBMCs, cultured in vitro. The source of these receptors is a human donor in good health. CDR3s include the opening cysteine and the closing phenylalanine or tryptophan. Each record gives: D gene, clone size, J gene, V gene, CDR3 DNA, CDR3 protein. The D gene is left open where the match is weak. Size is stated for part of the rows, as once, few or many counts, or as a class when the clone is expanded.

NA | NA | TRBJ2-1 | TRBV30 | TGTGCCTGGAGGTCGGGGGTTCCGTACAATGAGCAGTTCTTC | CAWRSGVPYNEQFF
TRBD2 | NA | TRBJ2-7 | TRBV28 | TGTGCCAGCAATCCAGCGGGATCCTCCTACGAGCAGTACTTC | CASNPAGSSYEQYF
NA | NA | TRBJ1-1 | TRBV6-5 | TGTGCCAGCAGTTACGGGACGGCGAACACTGAAGCTTTCTTT | CASSYGTANTEAFF
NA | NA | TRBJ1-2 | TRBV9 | TGTGCCAGCAGCGAGACGTTCCGGGCGGACTATGGCTACACCTTC | CASSETFRADYGYTF
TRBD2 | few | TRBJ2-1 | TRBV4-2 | TGTGCCAGCAGCCAGGCCGCTAGCGGGAGTTACAATGAGCAGTTCTTC | CASSQAASGSYNEQFF
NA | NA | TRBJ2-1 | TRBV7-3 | TGTGCCAGCAGCTTGACAGGCGGATCCTACAATGAGCAGTTCTTC | CASSLTGGSYNEQFF
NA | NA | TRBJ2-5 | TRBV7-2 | TGTGCCAGCAGCTCCGACAGCTACCAAGAGACCCAGTACTTC | CASSSDSYQETQYF
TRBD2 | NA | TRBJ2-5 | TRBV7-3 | TGTGCCAGCAGCTTTGGGACTAGCGGGACCTGGGGTCAAGAGACCCAGTACTTC | CASSFGTSGTWGQETQYF
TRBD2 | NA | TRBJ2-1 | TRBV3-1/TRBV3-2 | TGTGCCAGCAGCCAAGGCTCGGGACTAGAGTTCTTC | CASSQGSGLEFF
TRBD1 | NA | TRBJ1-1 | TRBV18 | TGTGCCAGCTCACCACGGCAGGGGGACACTGAAGCTTTCTTT | CASSPRQGDTEAFF
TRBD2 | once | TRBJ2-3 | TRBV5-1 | TGCGCCAGCAGCGGAACTAGCGGGAGTTTGGGTACGCAGTATTTT | CASSGTSGSLGTQYF
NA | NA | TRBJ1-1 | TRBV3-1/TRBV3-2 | TGTGCCAGCAGCCAAGATCAGGAGGGATATCGAGCTTTCTTT | CASSQDQEGYRAFF
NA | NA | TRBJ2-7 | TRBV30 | TGTGCCTGGAGTGTACAGGGAGGTGGGTACGAGCAGTACTTC | CAWSVQGGGYEQYF
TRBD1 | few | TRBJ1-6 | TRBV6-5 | TGTGCCAGCAGTTACTTTGGGACAGGGGATTCACCCCTCCACTTT | CASSYFGTGDSPLHF
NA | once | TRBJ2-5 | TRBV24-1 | TGTGCCACCAGTGATAAAAGCAAAGAGACCCAGTACTTC | CATSDKSKETQYF
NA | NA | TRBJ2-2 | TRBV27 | TGTGCCAGCACACACAGCACCGGGGAGCTGTTTTTT | CASTHSTGELFF
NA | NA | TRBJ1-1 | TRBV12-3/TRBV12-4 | TGTGCCAGCAGTTTTGACAGAAACTTTGAAGCTTTCTTT | CASSFDRNFEAFF
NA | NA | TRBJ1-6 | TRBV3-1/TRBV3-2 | TGTGCCAGCAGCCAAGCCGGGGGACGGGCTAATTCACCCCTCCACTTT | CASSQAGGRANSPLHF
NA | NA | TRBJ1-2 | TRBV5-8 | TGTGCCAGCAGCTTGGCAGGGACGAACTATGGCTACACCTTC | CASSLAGTNYGYTF
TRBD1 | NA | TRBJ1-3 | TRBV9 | TGTGCCAGCAGCGGGGGACAGGGTAGTGGAAACACCATATATTTT | CASSGGQGSGNTIYF
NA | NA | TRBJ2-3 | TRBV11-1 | TGTGCCAGCAGCTTAAACAGCGCGGCCATGGGAGATACGCAGTATTTT | CASSLNSAAMGDTQYF
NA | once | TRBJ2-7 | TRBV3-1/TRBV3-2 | TGTGCCAGCAGCCAAGATCAGGTTAGGGAGCAGTACTTC | CASSQDQVREQYF
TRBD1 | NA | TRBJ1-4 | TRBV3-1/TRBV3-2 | TGTGCCAGCAGCCAACGAGGACAGGCTAATGAAAAACTGTTTTTT | CASSQRGQANEKLFF
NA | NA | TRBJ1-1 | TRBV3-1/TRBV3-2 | TGTGCCAGCAGCCAAAGGTTGCAAGTGAACACTGAAGCTTTCTTT | CASSQRLQVNTEAFF